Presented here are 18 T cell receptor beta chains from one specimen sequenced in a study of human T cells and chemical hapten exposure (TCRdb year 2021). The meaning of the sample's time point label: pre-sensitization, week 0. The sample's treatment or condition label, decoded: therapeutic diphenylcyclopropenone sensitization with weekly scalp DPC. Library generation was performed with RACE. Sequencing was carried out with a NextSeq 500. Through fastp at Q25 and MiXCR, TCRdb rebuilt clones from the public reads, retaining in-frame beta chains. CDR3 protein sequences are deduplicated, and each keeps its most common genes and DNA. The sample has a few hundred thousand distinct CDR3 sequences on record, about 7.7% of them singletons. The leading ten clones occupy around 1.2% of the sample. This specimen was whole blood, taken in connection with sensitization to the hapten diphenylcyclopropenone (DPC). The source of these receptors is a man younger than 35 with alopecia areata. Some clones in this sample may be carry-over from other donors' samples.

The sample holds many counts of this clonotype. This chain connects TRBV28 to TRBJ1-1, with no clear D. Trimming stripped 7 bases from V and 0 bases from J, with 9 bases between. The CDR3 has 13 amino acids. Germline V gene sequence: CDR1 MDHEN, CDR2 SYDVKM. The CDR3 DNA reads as TGTGCCAGCATATCAGGCCTGAACACTGAAGCTTTCTTT. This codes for CASISGLNTEAFF.

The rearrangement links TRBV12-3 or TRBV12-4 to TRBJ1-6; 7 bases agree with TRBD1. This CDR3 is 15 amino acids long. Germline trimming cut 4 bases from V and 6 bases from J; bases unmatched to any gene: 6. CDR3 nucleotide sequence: TGTGCCAGCAGTTCCAGGGGGGTTAGTAATTCACCCCTCCACTTT. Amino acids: CASSSRGVSNSPLHF.

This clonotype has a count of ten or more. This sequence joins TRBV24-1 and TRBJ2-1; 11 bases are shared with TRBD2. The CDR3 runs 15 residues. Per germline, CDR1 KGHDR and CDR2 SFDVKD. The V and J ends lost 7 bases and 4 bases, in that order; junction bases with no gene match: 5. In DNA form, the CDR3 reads TGTGCCACCAGGGCCGGGACTAGCGGTTACAATGAGCAGTTCTTC. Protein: CATRAGTSGYNEQFF.

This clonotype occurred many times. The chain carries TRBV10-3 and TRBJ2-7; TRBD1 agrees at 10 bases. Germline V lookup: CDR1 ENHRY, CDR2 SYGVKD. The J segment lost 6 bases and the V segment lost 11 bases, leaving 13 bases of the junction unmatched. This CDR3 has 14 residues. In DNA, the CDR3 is TGTGCCGCGACCGGGACAGGGGTTGGTGCCGAGCAGTACGTC. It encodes CAATGTGVGAEQYV.

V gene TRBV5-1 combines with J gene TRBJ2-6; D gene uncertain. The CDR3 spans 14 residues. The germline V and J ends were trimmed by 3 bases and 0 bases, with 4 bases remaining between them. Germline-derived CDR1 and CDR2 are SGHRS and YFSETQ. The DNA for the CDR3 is TGCGCCAGCAGCTCCACCTCTGGGGCCAACGTCCTGACTTTC. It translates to CASSSTSGANVLTF. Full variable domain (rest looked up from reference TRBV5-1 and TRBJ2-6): KAGVTQTPRYLIKTRGQQVTLSCSPISGHRSVSWYQQTPGQGLQFLFEYFSETQRNKGNFPGRFSGRQFSNSRSEMNVSTLELGDSALYLCASSSTSGANVLTFGAGSRLTVL.

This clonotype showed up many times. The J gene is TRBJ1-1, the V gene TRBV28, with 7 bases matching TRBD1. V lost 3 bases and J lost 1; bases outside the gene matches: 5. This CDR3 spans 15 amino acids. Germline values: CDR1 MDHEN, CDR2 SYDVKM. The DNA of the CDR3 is TGTGCCAGCAGTTTCTGGGACAGTCAGAACACTGAAGCTTTCTTT. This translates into CASSFWDSQNTEAFF.

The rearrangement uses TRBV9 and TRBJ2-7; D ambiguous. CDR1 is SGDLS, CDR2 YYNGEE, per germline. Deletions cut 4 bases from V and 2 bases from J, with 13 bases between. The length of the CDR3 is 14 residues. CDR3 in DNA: TGTGCCAGCAGCCCCCGTGGATTCGCCTACGAGCAGTACTTC. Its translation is CASSPRGFAYEQYF.

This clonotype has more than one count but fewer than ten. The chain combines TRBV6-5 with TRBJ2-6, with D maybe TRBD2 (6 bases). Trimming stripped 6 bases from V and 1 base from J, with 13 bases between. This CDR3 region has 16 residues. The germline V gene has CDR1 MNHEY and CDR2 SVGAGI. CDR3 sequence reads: CASSPAGRSGANVLTF. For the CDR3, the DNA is TGTGCCAGCAGCCCGGCCGGGAGATCTGGGGCCAACGTCCTGACTTTC.

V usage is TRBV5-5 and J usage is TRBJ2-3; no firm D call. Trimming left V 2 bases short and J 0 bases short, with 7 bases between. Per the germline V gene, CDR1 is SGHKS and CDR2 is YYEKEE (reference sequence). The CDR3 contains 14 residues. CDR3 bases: TGTGCCAGCAGCTTCTACTCTAGCACAGATACGCAGTATTTT. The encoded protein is CASSFYSSTDTQYF.

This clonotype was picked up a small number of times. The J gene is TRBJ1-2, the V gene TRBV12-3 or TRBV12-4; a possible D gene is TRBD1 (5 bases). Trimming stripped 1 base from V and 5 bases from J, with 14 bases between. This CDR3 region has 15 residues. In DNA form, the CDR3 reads TGTGCCAGCAGTTTAGGGACATCTCCGATTTATGGCTACACCTTC. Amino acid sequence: CASSLGTSPIYGYTF.

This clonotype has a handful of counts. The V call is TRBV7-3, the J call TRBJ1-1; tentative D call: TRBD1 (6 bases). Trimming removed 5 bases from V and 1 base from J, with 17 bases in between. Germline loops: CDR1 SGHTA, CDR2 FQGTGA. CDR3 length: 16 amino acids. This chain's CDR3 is CASSPLPGQKNTEAFF. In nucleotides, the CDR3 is TGTGCCAGCAGCCCTTTACCGGGACAAAAGAACACTGAAGCTTTCTTT.

Here the CDR3 reads CASSASGDYGYTF. The CDR3 DNA is TGTGCCAGCAGTGCATCAGGGGACTATGGCTACACCTTC. The chain employs TRBV6-1 and TRBJ1-2; tentatively, D is TRBD1 (6 bases). Trimming removed 4 bases from V and 3 bases from J, with 9 bases in between. This CDR3 spans 13 amino acids. Germline values: CDR1 MNHNS, CDR2 SASEGT.

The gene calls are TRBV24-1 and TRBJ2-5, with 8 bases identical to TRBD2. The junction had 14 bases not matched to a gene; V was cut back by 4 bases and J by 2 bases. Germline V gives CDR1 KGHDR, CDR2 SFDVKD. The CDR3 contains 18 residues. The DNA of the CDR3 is TGTGCCACCAGTGAGCGTTACACTAGCGGAGTATTGCAAGAGACCCAGTACTTC. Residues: CATSERYTSGVLQETQYF.

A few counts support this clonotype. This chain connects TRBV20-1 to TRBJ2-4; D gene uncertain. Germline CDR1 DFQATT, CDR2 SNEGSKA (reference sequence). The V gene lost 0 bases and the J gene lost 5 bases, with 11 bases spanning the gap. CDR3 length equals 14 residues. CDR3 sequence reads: CSAREATLQNIQYF. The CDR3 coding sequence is TGCAGTGCTAGAGAGGCGACCTTGCAAAACATTCAGTACTTC.

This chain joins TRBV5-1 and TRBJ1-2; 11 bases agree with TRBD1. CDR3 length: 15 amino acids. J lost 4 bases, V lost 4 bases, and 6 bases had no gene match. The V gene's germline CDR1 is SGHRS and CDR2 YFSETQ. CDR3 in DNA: TGCGCCAGCAGCCCTCCCGGGACAGGGGGCTATGGCTACACCTTC. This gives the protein CASSPPGTGGYGYTF.

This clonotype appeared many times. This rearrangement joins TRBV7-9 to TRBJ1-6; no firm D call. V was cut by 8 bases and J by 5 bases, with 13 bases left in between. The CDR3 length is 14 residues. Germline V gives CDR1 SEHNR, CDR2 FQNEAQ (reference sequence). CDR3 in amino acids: CASRSPADNSPLHF. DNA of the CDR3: TGTGCCAGCCGATCCCCCGCGGATAATTCACCCCTCCACTTT.

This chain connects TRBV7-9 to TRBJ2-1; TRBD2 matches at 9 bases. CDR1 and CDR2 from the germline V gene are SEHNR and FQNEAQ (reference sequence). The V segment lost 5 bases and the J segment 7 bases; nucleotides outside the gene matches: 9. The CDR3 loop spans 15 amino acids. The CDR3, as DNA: TGTGCCAGCAGCCAACCTAGCGGGGTAGGGAATGAGCAGTTCTTC. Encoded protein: CASSQPSGVGNEQFF.

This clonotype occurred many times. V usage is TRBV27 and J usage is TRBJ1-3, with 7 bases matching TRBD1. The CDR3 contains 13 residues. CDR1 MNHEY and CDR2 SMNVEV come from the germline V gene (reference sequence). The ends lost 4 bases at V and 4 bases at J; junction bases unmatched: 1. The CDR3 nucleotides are TGTGCCAGCAGTTACAGGGGCGGAAACACCATATATTTT. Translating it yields CASSYRGGNTIYF.